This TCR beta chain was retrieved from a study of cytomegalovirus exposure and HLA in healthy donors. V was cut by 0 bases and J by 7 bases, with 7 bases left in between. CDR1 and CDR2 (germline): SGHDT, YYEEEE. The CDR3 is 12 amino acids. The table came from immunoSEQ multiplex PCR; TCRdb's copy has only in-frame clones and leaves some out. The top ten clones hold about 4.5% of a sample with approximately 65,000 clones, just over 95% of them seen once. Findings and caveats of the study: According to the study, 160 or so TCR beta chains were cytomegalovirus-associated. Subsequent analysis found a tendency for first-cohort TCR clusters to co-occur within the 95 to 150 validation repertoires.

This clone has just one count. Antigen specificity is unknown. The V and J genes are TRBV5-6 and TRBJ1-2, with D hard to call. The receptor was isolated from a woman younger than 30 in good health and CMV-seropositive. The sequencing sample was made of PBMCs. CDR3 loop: CASSLGGPGYTF. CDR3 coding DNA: TGTGCCAGCAGCTTGGGCGGGCCTGGCTACACCTTC. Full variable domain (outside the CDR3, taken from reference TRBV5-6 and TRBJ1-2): DAGVTQSPTHLIKTRGQQVTLRCSPKSGHDTVSWYQQALGQGPQFIFQYYEEEERQRGNFPDRFSGHQFPNYSSELNVNALLLGDSALYLCASSLGGPGYTFGSGTRLTVV.